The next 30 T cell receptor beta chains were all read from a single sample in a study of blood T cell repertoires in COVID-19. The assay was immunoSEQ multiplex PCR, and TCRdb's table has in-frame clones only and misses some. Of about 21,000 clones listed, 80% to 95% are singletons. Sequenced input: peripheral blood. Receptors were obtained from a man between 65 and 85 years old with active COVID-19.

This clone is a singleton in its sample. CDR3 loop: CASSQASGSWNEQFF. Here the CDR3 DNA reads TGTGCCAGCAGCCAAGCTAGCGGGAGTTGGAATGAGCAGTTCTTC. The rearrangement uses TRBV14 and TRBJ2-1, with TRBD2 identical over 10 bases. The CDR3 contains 15 residues. Trimming at V came to 1 base and at J to 7 bases, leaving 4 bases not matched to a gene. CDR1 is SGHDN and CDR2 is FVKESK in the germline V gene.

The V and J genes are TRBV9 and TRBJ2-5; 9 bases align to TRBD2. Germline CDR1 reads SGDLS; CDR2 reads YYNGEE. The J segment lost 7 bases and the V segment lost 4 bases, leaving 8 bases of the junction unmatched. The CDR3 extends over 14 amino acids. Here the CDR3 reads CASSPRTSVGTQYF. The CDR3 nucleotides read TGTGCCAGCAGCCCCAGGACTAGCGTGGGGACCCAGTACTTC.

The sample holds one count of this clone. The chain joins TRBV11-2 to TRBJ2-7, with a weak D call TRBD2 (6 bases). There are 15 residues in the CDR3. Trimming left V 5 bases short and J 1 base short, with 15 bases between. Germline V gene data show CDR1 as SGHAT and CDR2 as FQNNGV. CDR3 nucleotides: TGTGCCAGCAGCACTCCCGGGACTCGATCCTACGAGCAGTACTTC. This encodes CASSTPGTRSYEQYF.

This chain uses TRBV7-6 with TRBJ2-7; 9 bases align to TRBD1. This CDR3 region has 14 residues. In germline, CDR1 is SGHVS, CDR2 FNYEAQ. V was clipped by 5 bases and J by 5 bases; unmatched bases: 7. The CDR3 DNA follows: TGTGCCAGCAGCAACAGGGGGCTGAACAACGAGCAGTACTTC. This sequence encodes CASSNRGLNNEQYF.

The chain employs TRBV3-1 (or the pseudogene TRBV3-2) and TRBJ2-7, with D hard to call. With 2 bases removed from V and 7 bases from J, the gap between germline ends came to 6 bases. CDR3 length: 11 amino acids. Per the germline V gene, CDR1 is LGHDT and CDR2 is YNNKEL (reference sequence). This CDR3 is CASSQLQEQYF. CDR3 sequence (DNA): TGTGCCAGCAGCCAACTTCAGGAGCAGTACTTC.

The CDR3 loop reads CATSRDASRALGGYTF. CDR3 bases: TGTGCCACCAGCAGAGATGCGTCCAGGGCCCTCGGTGGCTACACCTTC. The chain combines TRBV15 with TRBJ1-2; D might be TRBD1 (5 bases). The germline CDR1 and CDR2 sequences are LNHNV and YYDKDF (reference sequence). Trimming stripped 0 bases from V and 7 bases from J, with 18 bases between. The CDR3 is made up of 16 amino acids. The full variable domain, rest sourced from reference TRBV15 and TRBJ1-2, is DAMVIQNPRYQVTQFGKPVTLSCSQTLNHNVMYWYQQKSSQAPKLLFHYYDKDFNNEADTPDNFQSRRPNTSFCFLDIRSPGLGDTAMYLCATSRDASRALGGYTFGSGTRLTVV.

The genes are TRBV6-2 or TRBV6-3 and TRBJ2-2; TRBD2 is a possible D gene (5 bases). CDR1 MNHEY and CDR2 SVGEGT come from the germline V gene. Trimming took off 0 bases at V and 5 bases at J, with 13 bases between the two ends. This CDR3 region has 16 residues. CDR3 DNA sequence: TGTGCCAGCAGTTACTCGCAGGCCCGGGGAACCGGGGAGCTGTTTTTT. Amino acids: CASSYSQARGTGELFF.

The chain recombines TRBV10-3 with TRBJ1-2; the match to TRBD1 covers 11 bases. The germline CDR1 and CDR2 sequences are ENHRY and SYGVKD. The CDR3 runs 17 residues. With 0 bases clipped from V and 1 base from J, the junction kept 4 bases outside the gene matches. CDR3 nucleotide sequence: TGTGCCATCAGTGAGTCCGCCGGGACAGGGGGTAACTATGGCTACACCTTC. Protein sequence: CAISESAGTGGNYGYTF.

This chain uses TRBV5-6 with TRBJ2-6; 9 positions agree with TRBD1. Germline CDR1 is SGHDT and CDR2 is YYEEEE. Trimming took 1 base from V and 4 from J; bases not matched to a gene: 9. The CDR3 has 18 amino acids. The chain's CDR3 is CASSLSGTGYYGANVLTF. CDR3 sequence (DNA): TGTGCCAGCAGCTTGTCCGGGACAGGGTATTACGGGGCCAACGTCCTGACTTTC.

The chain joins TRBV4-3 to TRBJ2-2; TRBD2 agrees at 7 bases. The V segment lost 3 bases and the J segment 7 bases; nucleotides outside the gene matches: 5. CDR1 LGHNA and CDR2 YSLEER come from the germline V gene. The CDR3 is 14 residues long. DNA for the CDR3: TGCGCCAGCAGCCAGACTAGCCTGGGCGGGGAGCTGTTTTTT. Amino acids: CASSQTSLGGELFF.

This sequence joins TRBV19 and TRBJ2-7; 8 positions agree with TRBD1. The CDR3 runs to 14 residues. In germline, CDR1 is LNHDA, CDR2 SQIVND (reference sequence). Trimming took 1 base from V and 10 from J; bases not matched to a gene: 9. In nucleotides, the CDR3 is TGTGCCAGTAGTATAGGCCAGGGGGCGTTCGAACAGTACTTC. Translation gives CASSIGQGAFEQYF.

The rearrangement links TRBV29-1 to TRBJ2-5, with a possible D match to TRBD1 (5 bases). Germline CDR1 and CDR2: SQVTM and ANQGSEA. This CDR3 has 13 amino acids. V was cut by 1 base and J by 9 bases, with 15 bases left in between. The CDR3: CSVEVSSQGAQYF. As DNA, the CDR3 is TGCAGCGTTGAAGTGAGTTCCCAAGGGGCCCAGTACTTC.

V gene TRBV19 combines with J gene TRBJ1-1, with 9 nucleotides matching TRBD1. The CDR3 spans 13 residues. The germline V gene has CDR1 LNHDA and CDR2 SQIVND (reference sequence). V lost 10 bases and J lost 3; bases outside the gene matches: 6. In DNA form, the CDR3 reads TGTGCCATACGCCGACAGGGGGACACTGAAGCTTTCTTT. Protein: CAIRRQGDTEAFF.

CDR3 nucleotides: TGTGCCAGCAGTTTAGTGGTAGCGGGGGGGACTAGCACAGATACGCAGTATTTT. This translates into CASSLVVAGGTSTDTQYF. The gene calls are TRBV27 and TRBJ2-3; 11 bases match TRBD2. The CDR3 loop spans 18 amino acids. Unmatched junction bases numbered 7, after V lost 2 bases and J lost 0 bases. Germline V gene lookup returns CDR1 MNHEY and CDR2 SMNVEV (reference sequence).

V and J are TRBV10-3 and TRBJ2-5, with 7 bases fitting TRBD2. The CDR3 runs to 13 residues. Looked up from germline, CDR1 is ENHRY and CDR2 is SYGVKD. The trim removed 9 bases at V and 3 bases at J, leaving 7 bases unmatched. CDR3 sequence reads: CAIREGGEETQYF. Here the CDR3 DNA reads TGTGCCATTAGAGAGGGAGGGGAAGAGACCCAGTACTTC.

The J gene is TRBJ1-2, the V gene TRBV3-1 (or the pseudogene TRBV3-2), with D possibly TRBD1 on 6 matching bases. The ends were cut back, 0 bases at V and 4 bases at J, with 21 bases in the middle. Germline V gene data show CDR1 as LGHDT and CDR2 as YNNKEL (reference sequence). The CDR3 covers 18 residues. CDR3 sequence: CASSQDIGGKPFTYGYTF. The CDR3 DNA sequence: TGTGCCAGCAGCCAAGATATTGGGGGCAAGCCCTTTACCTATGGCTACACCTTC.

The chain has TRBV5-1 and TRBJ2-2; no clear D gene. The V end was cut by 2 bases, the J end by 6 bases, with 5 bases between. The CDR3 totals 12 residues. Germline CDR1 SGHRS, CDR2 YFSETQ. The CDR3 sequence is CASSLNSGELFF. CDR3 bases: TGCGCCAGCAGCTTAAACTCCGGGGAGCTGTTTTTT.

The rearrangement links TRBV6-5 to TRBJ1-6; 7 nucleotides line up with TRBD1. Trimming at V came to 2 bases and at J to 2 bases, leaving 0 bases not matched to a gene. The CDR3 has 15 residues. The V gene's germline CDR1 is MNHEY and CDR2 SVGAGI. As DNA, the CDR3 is TGTGCCAGCAGTTACAGGGGGCCCTATAATTCACCCCTCCACTTT. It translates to CASSYRGPYNSPLHF.

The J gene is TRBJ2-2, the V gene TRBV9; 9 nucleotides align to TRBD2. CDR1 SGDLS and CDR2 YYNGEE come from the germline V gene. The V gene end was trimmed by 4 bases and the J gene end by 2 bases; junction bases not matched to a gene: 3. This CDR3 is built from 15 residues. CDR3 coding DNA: TGTGCCAGCAGCTGGGGGACTAGCAACACCGGGGAGCTGTTTTTT. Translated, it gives CASSWGTSNTGELFF.

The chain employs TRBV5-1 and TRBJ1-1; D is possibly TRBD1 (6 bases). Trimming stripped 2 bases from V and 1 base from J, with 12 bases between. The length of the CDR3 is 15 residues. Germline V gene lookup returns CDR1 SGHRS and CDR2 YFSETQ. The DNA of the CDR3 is TGCGCCAGCAGCTTTTCAGGGGTCCGGAACACTGAAGCTTTCTTT. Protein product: CASSFSGVRNTEAFF.

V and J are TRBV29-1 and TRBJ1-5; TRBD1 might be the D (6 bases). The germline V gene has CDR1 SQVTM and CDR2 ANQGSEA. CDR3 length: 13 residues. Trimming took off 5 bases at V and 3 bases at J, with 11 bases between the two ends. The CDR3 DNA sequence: TGCAGCGTTTCGGGACACCCCAATCAGCCCCAGCATTTT. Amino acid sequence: CSVSGHPNQPQHF.

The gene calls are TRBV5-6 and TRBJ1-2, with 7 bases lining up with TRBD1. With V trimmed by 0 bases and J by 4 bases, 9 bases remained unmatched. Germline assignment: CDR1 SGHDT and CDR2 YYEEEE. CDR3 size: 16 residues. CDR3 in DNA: TGTGCCAGCAGCTTGGTAGGGACAGAGAACTTCTATGGCTACACCTTC. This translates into CASSLVGTENFYGYTF.

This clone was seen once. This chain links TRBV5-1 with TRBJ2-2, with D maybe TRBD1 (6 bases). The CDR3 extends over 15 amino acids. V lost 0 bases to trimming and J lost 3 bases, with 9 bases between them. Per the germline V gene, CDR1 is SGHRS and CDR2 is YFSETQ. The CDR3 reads CASSLEGVDTGELFF. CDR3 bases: TGCGCCAGCAGCTTGGAGGGGGTTGACACCGGGGAGCTGTTTTTT. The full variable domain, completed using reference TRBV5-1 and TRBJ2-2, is KAGVTQTPRYLIKTRGQQVTLSCSPISGHRSVSWYQQTPGQGLQFLFEYFSETQRNKGNFPGRFSGRQFSNSRSEMNVSTLELGDSALYLCASSLEGVDTGELFFGEGSRLTVL.

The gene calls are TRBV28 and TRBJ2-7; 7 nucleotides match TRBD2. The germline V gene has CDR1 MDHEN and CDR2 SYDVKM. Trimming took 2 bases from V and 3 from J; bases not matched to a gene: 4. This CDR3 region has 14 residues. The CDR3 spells CASSLGGGDYEQYF. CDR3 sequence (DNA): TGTGCCAGCAGTTTAGGGGGAGGGGACTACGAGCAGTACTTC.

CDR3 in DNA: TGTGCCAGCTCACCAAAGCCAGGCCACTCTGGAAACACCATATATTTT. This encodes CASSPKPGHSGNTIYF. The V and J genes are TRBV18 and TRBJ1-3; no clear D gene. The germline V gene encodes CDR1 KGHSH and CDR2 LQKENI. V lost 2 bases to trimming and J lost 0 bases, with 11 bases between them. The CDR3 consists of 16 residues.

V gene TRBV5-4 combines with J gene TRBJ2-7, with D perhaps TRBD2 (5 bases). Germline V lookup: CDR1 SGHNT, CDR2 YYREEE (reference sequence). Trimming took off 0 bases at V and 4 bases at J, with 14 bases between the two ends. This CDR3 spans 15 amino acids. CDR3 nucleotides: TGTGCCAGCAGCTTGGCGGGGAGTGTAGGGTACGAGCAGTACTTC. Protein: CASSLAGSVGYEQYF.

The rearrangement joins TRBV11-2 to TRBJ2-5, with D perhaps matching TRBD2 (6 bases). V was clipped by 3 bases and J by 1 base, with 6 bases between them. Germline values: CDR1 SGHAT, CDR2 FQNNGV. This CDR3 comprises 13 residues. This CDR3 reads CASSFGGQETQYF. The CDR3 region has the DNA TGTGCCAGCAGCTTCGGGGGCCAAGAGACCCAGTACTTC.

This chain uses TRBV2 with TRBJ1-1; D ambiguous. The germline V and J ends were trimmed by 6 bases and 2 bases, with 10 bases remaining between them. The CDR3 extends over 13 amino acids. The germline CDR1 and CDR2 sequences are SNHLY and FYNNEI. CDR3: CASRRSPNTEAFF. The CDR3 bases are TGTGCCAGCAGGCGGAGCCCTAACACTGAAGCTTTCTTT.

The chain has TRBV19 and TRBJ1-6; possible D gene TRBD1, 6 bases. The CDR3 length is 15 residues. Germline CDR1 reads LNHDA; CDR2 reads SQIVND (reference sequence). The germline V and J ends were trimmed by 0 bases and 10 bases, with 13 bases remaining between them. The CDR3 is CASSIDIRGRSPLHF. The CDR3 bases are TGTGCCAGTAGTATAGACATCAGGGGAAGATCACCCCTCCACTTT.

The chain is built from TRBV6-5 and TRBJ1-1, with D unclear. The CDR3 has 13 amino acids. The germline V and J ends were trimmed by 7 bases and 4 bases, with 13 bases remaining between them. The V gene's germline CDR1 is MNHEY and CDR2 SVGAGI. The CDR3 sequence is CASTPLRGTEAFF. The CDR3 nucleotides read TGTGCCAGCACCCCCCTGCGGGGCACTGAAGCTTTCTTT.